This T cell receptor (beta chain) was documented in a study of cytomegalovirus exposure and HLA in healthy donors. The germline CDR1 and CDR2 sequences are KGHSY and FQNENV. The V and J ends lost 6 bases and 10 bases respectively, with 18 bases between them. This CDR3 is 13 amino acids long. PCR was performed using 60 Vbeta and 13 Jbeta primers. Clones were sequenced by immunoSEQ multiplex PCR, and TCRdb holds only the in-frame ones, with some missing. This table holds about 140,000 clones, about 80% found once. The chain employs TRBV16 and TRBJ1-1, with D maybe TRBD1 (6 bases). The sequenced material came from PBMCs. This clonotype was sampled from a man aged 30-40 years in good health and CMV-seronegative. CDR3: CASRAGVALRAFF. The CDR3 DNA follows: TGTGCCAGCAGGGCAGGGGTCGCCCTCCGAGCTTTCTTT.